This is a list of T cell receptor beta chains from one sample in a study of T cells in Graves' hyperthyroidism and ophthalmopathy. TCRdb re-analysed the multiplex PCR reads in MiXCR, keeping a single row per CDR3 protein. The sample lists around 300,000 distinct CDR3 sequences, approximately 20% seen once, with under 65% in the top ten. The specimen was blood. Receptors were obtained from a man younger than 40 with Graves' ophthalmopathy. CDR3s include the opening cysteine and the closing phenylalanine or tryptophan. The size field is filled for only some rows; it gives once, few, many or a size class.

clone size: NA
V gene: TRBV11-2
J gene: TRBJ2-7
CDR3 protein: CASSLMAGEAHEQYF

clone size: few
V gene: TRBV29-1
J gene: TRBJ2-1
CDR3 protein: CSVGTSGSLFF

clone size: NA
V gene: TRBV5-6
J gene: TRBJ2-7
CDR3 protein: CASSTRDIGSYEQYF

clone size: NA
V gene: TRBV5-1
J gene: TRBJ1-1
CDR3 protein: CASSFEQGGNTEAFF

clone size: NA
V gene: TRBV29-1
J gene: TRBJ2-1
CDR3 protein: CSVSPGTGNNEQFF

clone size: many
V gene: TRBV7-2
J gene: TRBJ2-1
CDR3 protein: CASSGGPWNEQFF

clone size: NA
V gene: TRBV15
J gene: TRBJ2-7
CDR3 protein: CATSRDLAEFYEQYF

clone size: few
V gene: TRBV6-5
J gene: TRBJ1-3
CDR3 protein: CASSYSSYSGNTIYF

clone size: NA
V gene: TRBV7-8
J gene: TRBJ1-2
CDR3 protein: CASSQGWTAANYGYTF

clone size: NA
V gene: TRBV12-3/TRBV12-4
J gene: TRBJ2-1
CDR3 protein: CASSTQTGVKVEQFF

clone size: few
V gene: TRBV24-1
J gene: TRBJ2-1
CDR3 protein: CATSDSTVPPGYNEQFF

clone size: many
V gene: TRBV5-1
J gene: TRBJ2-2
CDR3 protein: CASSLFARKNTGELFF

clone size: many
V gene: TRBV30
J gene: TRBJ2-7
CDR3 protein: CAARRGGYEQYF